The T cell receptor (beta chain) under discussion was sequenced for a study of cytomegalovirus exposure and HLA in healthy donors. Study-wide results and limits: Reports indicated that the classifier achieved high specificity and sensitivity in diagnosing cytomegalovirus status.

Trimming removed 5 bases at V and 2 bases at J, with 10 bases between. The V gene's germline CDR1 is MNHEY and CDR2 SVGAGI. This CDR3 comprises 13 residues. Only in-frame clones appear in the TCRdb table, and some are missing; sequencing was by immunoSEQ multiplex PCR. This sample has approximately 200,000 clones, with 84% found just once. Concerning this clone itself: Its target is unknown.

This TCR came from a woman younger than 45 in good health and CMV-seropositive. The specimen sequenced was PBMCs. This chain joins TRBV6-5 and TRBJ2-7, with D possibly matching TRBD2 (6 bases). Written as DNA, the CDR3 is TGTGCCAGCAGTATCGGGGGACCCTACGAGCAGTACTTC. Amino acids: CASSIGGPYEQYF.